Reported below is one TCR beta chain. Its antigen is unknown. All of the isolated RNA was reverse transcribed, so expressed TCRB transcripts were sequenced. The method was immunoSEQ multiplex PCR; TCRdb's version includes in-frame clones alone and lacks a portion of them. Counted here are nearly 700,000 clones, 13% occurring once; the ten biggest clones make up roughly 0.022%. The sample is drawn from a study of beta chain features in type 1 diabetes. Overall study: The examined sorted cells totaled fewer than 110,000,000 across samples.

V was trimmed by 3 bases and J by 3 bases, leaving 13 bases between them. CDR3 length: 15 residues. The V gene's germline CDR1 is SGHRS and CDR2 YFSETQ. CD45RO/CCR7/CD25/CD127/CD95/CD27 sorting isolated CD4+ naive, central memory, regulatory and stem cell-like memory cells. Purity (above 95%) was reached by all sorted populations. Study-level findings and limits: PCR might show a preference for shorter templates, equally across patients and controls. Across all four CD4+ subsets, people with type 1 diabetes showed modestly shorter TCRB CDR3s.

The sequence derives from a young man with type 1 diabetes. The genes are TRBV5-1 and TRBJ2-1, with a weak D call TRBD1 (7 bases). Sequenced material: naive CD4+ T cells from blood. CDR3 amino acids: CASSSGDRSYNEQFF. The CDR3 DNA reads TGCGCCAGCAGCTCGGGGGACAGAAGCTACAATGAGCAGTTCTTC. The complete variable domain, with remaining parts taken from reference TRBV5-1 and TRBJ2-1, reads KAGVTQTPRYLIKTRGQQVTLSCSPISGHRSVSWYQQTPGQGLQFLFEYFSETQRNKGNFPGRFSGRQFSNSRSEMNVSTLELGDSALYLCASSSGDRSYNEQFFGPGTRLTVL.